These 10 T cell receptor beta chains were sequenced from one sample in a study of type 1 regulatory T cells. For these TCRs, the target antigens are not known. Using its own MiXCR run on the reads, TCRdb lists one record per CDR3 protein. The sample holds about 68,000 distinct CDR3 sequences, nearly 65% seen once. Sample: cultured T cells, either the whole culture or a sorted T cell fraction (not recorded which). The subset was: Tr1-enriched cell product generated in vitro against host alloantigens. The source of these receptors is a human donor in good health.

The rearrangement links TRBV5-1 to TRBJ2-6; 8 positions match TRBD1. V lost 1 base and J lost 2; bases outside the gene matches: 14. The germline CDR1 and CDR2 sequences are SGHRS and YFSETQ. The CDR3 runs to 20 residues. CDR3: CASSLNPPSQGATGANVLTF. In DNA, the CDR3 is TGCGCCAGCAGCTTGAATCCCCCCAGCCAGGGGGCAACTGGGGCCAACGTCCTGACTTTC.

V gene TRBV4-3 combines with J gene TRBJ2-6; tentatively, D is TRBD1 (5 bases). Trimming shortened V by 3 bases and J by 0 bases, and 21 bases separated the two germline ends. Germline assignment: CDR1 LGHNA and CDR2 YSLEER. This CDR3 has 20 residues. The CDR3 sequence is CASSHHWAQLQVSGANVLTF. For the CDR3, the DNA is TGCGCCAGCAGCCACCACTGGGCCCAACTACAGGTCTCTGGGGCCAACGTCCTGACTTTC.

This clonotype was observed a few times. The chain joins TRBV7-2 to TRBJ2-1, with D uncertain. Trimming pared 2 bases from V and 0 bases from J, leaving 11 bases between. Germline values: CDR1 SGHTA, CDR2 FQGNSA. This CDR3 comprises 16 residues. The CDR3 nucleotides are TGTGCCAGCAGCTTAAACAGCTACACCTCCTACAATGAGCAGTTCTTC. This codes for CASSLNSYTSYNEQFF. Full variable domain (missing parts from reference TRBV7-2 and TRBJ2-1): GAGVSQSPSNKVTEKGKDVELRCDPISGHTALYWYRQSLGQGLEFLIYFQGNSAPDKSGLPSDRFSAERTGGSVSTLTIQRTQQEDSAVYLCASSLNSYTSYNEQFFGPGTRLTVL.

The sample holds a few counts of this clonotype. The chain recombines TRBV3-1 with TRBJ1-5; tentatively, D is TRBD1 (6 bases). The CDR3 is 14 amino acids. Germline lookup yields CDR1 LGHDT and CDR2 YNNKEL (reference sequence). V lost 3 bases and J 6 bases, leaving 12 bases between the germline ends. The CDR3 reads CASSQAGDGQPQHF. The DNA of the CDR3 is TGTGCCAGCAGCCAGGCAGGGGATGGTCAGCCCCAGCATTTT.

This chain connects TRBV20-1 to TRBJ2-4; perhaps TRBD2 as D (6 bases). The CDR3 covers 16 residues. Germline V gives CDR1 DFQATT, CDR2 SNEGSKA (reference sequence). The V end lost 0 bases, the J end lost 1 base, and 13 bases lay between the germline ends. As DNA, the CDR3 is TGCAGTGCTAGAGATCGCGGAGGGAAGGCCAAAAACATTCAGTACTTC. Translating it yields CSARDRGGKAKNIQYF.

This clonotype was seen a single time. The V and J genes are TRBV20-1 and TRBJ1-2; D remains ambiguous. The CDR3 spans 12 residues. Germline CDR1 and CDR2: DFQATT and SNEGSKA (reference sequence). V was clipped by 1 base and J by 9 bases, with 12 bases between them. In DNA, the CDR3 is TGCAGTGCTAGAGTTGGGCCGGGGAGCTACACCTTC. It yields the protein CSARVGPGSYTF.

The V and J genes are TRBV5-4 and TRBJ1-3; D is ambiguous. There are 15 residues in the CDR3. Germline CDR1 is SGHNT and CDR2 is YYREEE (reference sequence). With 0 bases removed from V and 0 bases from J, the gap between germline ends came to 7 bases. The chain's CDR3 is CASSLGDGSGNTIYF. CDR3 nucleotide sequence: TGTGCCAGCAGCTTGGGCGACGGCTCTGGAAACACCATATATTTT.

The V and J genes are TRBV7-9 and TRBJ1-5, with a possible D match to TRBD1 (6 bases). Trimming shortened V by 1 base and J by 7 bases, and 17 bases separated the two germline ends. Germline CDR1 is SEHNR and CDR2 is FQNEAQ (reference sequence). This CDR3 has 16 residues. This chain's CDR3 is CASSLGEGRGGQPQHF. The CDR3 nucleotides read TGTGCCAGCAGCTTAGGTGAAGGCAGGGGAGGCCAGCCCCAGCATTTT.

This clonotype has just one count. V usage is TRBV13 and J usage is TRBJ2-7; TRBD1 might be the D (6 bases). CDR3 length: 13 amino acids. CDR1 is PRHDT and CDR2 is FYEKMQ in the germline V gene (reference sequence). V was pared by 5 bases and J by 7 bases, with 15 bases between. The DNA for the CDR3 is TGTGCCAGCAGCCAAGGACAGTCCTCGGAGCAGTACTTC. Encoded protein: CASSQGQSSEQYF.

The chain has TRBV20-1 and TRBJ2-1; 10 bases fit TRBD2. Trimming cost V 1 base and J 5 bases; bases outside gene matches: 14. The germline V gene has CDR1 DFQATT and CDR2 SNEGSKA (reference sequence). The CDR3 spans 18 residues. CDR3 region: CSARVTPRAGGPNNEQFF. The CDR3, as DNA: TGCAGTGCTAGAGTAACCCCACGAGCGGGAGGGCCGAACAATGAGCAGTTCTTC.